These 24 T cell receptor beta chains were all obtained from the same sample, sequenced in a study of monozygotic twins with inflammatory bowel disease. For each CDR3 protein, TCRdb gives one entry from its re-call of the 5' RACE reads, without DNA. The sample features tens of thousands of distinct CDR3 sequences, with about 7.4% in its top ten. Sequenced: blood. These receptors were taken from a human donor with ulcerative colitis or Crohn's disease, or a healthy co-twin of an affected twin (not recorded which).

The chain employs TRBV5-1 and TRBJ2-2; TCRdb indicates TRBD2, and absent DNA this call remains unverified. Germline V gives CDR1 SGHRS, CDR2 YFSETQ. The CDR3 totals 16 residues. The chain's CDR3 is CASSLASQAGTGELFF.

The gene calls are TRBV15 and TRBJ1-2. Germline values: CDR1 LNHNV, CDR2 YYDKDF (reference sequence). The length of the CDR3 is 14 residues. CDR3 sequence: CATSRAAESYGYTF.

The chain links TRBV7-2 to TRBJ1-3. CDR1 and CDR2 from the germline V gene are SGHTA and FQGNSA. The CDR3 loop spans 16 amino acids. This chain's CDR3 is CASSLFGHTSGNTIYF.

The rearrangement uses TRBV29-1 and TRBJ2-2. The CDR3 sequence is 13 residues long. Germline V gene data show CDR1 as SQVTM and CDR2 as ANQGSEA. This CDR3 is CSAPTRRSGELFF.

The rearrangement links TRBV10-3 to TRBJ1-5; checking the TCRdb D call of TRBD1 is not possible without DNA. Germline values: CDR1 ENHRY, CDR2 SYGVKD. The CDR3 spans 14 residues. The CDR3 sequence: CASDLRGLGWPQHF.

This chain connects TRBV27 to TRBJ2-2; TCRdb returns TRBD2, unconfirmable since there is no DNA. The length of the CDR3 is 14 residues. Germline V gene data show CDR1 as MNHEY and CDR2 as SMNVEV (reference sequence). The CDR3 here is CASRIAGGIGELFF.

The rearrangement joins TRBV3-1 to TRBJ2-3; the TCRdb call, TRBD2, lacks DNA for checking. The CDR3 sequence is 22 residues long. The V gene's germline CDR1 is LGHDT and CDR2 YNNKEL (reference sequence). The CDR3 sequence is CASSQDLRLGQTSLAGTDTQYF.

The chain combines TRBV7-2 with TRBJ1-1. The CDR3 is 15 residues long. Per the germline V gene, CDR1 is SGHTA and CDR2 is FQGNSA. The CDR3 loop is CASSLGLGTNTEAFF.

The CDR3 here is CASKPLAGALNNEQFF. The gene calls are TRBV5-1 and TRBJ2-1; TCRdb reports TRBD2, a call that lacks DNA to check it against. The CDR3 runs 16 residues. From germline, CDR1 is SGHRS and CDR2 YFSETQ.

The V call is TRBV12-3 or TRBV12-4, the J call TRBJ2-5; TCRdb calls TRBD1, which cannot be checked without DNA. The CDR3 covers 15 residues. The CDR3 loop reads CASRRQMAVWETQYF.

The chain couples TRBV5-1 to TRBJ1-1; the D gene TCRdb calls, TRBD1, cannot be checked with no DNA. Germline CDR1 is SGHRS and CDR2 is YFSETQ. This CDR3 spans 14 amino acids. CDR3 region: CASNEGGRVTEAFF.

V usage is TRBV10-3 and J usage is TRBJ2-3; TCRdb's D call of TRBD1 is untestable without DNA. The CDR3 loop spans 14 amino acids. Germline V CDR1 and CDR2: ENHRY, SYGVKD. The CDR3 sequence: CAMRPGGGTDTQYF.

The chain employs TRBV24-1 and TRBJ2-3; the TCRdb call, TRBD2, lacks DNA for checking. From germline, CDR1 is KGHDR and CDR2 SFDVKD. The CDR3 sequence is 17 residues long. The CDR3 sequence is CATSEAGGPSSTDTQYF.

The V call is TRBV5-1, the J call TRBJ2-3; TCRdb indicates TRBD1, and absent DNA this call remains unverified. CDR1 is SGHRS and CDR2 is YFSETQ in the germline V gene. The CDR3 covers 16 residues. The CDR3 is CASSPGPYSGTDTQYF.

This chain connects TRBV29-1 to TRBJ2-1; TCRdb indicates TRBD2, and absent DNA this call remains unverified. The CDR3 sequence is 14 residues long. Germline loops: CDR1 SQVTM, CDR2 ANQGSEA. This CDR3 reads CSLSGRGGSGEQFF.

The V and J genes are TRBV7-2 and TRBJ1-2; TCRdb outputs TRBD1, but without DNA this stays unchecked. The CDR3 is 13 amino acids. Per germline, CDR1 SGHTA and CDR2 FQGNSA. CDR3 loop: CASSPYRTNGYTF.

V usage is TRBV20-1 and J usage is TRBJ2-5; TCRdb calls TRBD2, which cannot be checked without DNA. Germline CDR1 is DFQATT and CDR2 is SNEGSKA (reference sequence). CDR3 length: 13 residues. CDR3 sequence: CSARVAGKETQYF.

V usage is TRBV9 and J usage is TRBJ2-5. The CDR3 contains 13 residues. CDR1 is SGDLS, CDR2 YYNGEE, per germline. The chain's CDR3 is CASSVQVGETQYF.

The chain links TRBV7-9 to TRBJ2-3. This CDR3 contains 14 residues. The germline V gene encodes CDR1 SEHNR and CDR2 FQNEAQ (reference sequence). The CDR3 sequence: CASSQPQSTDTQYF.

The chain employs TRBV18 and TRBJ2-6. CDR3 length equals 16 residues. From germline, CDR1 is KGHSH and CDR2 LQKENI. The CDR3 sequence: CASSPQDLSGANVLTF. The full variable domain, with the rest looked up from reference TRBV18 and TRBJ2-6, is NAGVMQNPRHLVRRRGQEARLRCSPMKGHSHVYWYRQLPEEGLKFMVYLQKENIIDESGMPKERFSAEFPKEGPSILRIQQVVRGDSAAYFCASSPQDLSGANVLTFGAGSRLTVL.

The chain employs TRBV29-1 and TRBJ1-1; TCRdb outputs TRBD1, but without DNA this stays unchecked. The germline V gene encodes CDR1 SQVTM and CDR2 ANQGSEA. The CDR3 spans 13 residues. CDR3 sequence reads: CSGGTGGLTEAFF.

The V gene is TRBV7-9, the J gene TRBJ2-3; with no DNA, the TCRdb D assignment of TRBD2 cannot be verified. The germline V gene has CDR1 SEHNR and CDR2 FQNEAQ (reference sequence). The CDR3 sequence is 17 residues long. The CDR3 here is CASRTAGTLEGPDTQYF.

The chain joins TRBV7-9 to TRBJ2-7; the TCRdb D gene call, TRBD2, has no DNA to confirm it. The germline V gene encodes CDR1 SEHNR and CDR2 FQNEAQ (reference sequence). This CDR3 is built from 15 residues. This chain's CDR3 is CASSSTSGGSYEQYF.

V is TRBV19 and J is TRBJ2-3; TCRdb indicates TRBD1, and absent DNA this call remains unverified. The germline V gene encodes CDR1 LNHDA and CDR2 SQIVND (reference sequence). This CDR3 comprises 16 residues. The CDR3 spells CASSQGQGHLTDTQYF.